Detailed here is one TCR beta chain. This specimen comes from a study of T cells in tuberculosis. Study-level background: The T cells targeted glucose monomycolate, a mycobacterial lipid, via CD1B.

Germline V gene data show CDR1 as SGHTA and CDR2 as FQGNSA. V gave up 5 bases and J gave up 5 bases; unmatched junction bases: 2. The CDR3 is 13 amino acids. Sorting used thawed, overnight-rested PBMC stained with anti-CD3, a viability dye and GMM-loaded CD1B tetramer. The CD1B tetramers carried C32 glucose monomycolate purified from Rhodococcus equi. Before cryopreservation, the sorted PBMC lost their CD14-expressing monocytes. Sequencing of TCR-alpha and TCR-beta chains was unpaired. Sequencing used immunoSEQ multiplex PCR; TCRdb keeps in-frame clones, though not all of them. The sample records approximately 59,000 clones, around 81% being singletons.

Sequenced sample: CD1b-GMM tetramer-negative cells sorted from PBMCs. This sequence was found in an adult woman with latent tuberculosis. This chain connects TRBV7-2 to TRBJ2-2; TRBD1 agrees at 7 bases. CDR3 protein: CASSQTGTGELFF. CDR3 nucleotides: TGTGCCAGCAGCCAGACAGGGACCGGGGAGCTGTTTTTT.